This T cell receptor (beta chain) is from a study of CD8+ T cells in alopecia areata. Sequencing used cDNA as its template, made by extracting RNA and reverse transcribing it. The table came from immunoSEQ multiplex PCR; TCRdb's copy has only in-frame clones and leaves some out. The sample contains 95,000 to 120,000 clones, 58% of which appear only once. This receptor was taken from a human donor with alopecia areata. Input material: NKG2D-low CD8+ T cells sorted from blood.

The DNA of the CDR3 is TGTGCCTGGGGTGCGGAAGGCGGGACTAGCTTCTACGAGCAGTACTTC. It specifies CAWGAEGGTSFYEQYF. The chain couples TRBV30 to TRBJ2-7; 9 bases fit TRBD2. V lost 5 bases, J lost 3 bases, and 14 bases stayed unmatched. This CDR3 has 16 amino acids. The germline V gene encodes CDR1 GTSNPN and CDR2 SVGIG (reference sequence).